What follows is one T cell receptor (beta chain) and its context. From germline, CDR1 is KGHSH and CDR2 LQKENI. This CDR3 has 15 amino acids. V lost 10 bases and J 4 bases, leaving 19 bases between the germline ends. These data belong to a study of cytomegalovirus exposure and HLA in healthy donors. With 60 Vbeta and 13 Jbeta primers, the PCR was carried out. Measured with immunoSEQ multiplex PCR; TCRdb has only the in-frame clones, and not every one. The sample has 150,000 to 200,000 clones. Specimen: PBMCs. This chain joins TRBV18 and TRBJ2-2; D is perhaps TRBD1 (7 bases). The receptor was isolated from a man aged 25 to 40 in good health and CMV-seronegative. DNA for the CDR3: TGTGCCAACTCCCCGGAGGGGGCGGCCACCGGGGAGCTGTTTTTT. It yields the protein CANSPEGAATGELFF. The variable domain in full, completed from reference TRBV18 and TRBJ2-2, reads NAGVMQNPRHLVRRRGQEARLRCSPMKGHSHVYWYRQLPEEGLKFMVYLQKENIIDESGMPKERFSAEFPKEGPSILRIQQVVRGDSAAYFCANSPEGAATGELFFGEGSRLTVL.